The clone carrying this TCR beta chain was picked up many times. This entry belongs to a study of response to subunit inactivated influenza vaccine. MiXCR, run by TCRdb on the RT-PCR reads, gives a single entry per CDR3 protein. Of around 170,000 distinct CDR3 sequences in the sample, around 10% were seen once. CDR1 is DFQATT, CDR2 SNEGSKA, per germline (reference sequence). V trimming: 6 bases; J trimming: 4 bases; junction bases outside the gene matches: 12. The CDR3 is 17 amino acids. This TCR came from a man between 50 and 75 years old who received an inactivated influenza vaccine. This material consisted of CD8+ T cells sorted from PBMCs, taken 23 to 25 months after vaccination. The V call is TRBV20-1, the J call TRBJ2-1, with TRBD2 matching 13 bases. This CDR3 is CSANSPGLAGNYNEQFF. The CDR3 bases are TGCAGTGCCAATTCACCGGGACTAGCGGGGAATTACAATGAGCAGTTCTTC.